These T cell receptor beta chains were read from a single sample in a study of cytomegalovirus exposure and HLA in healthy donors. Generated by immunoSEQ multiplex PCR, the TCRdb table keeps only in-frame clones and is missing some. The table shows fewer than 150,000 clones, with over 65% occurring only once. The specimen sequenced was PBMCs. The receptors stem from a woman in her thirties or forties in good health and CMV-seropositive. The CDR3 runs from the conserved cysteine through the conserved F or W. Each record gives: J gene, clone size, V gene, D gene, CDR3 protein, CDR3 DNA. A D gene is named only where the DNA matches it firmly. The listing skips clone size in some rows; elsewhere it reads once, few, many or a size class.

J: TRBJ1-5; size: .; V: TRBV18; D: .; CDR3: CASSRTVGNQPQHF; DNA: TGTGCCAGCTCACGGACAGTAGGCAATCAGCCCCAGCATTTT
J: TRBJ2-3; size: .; V: TRBV30; D: .; CDR3: CAWSSSGPDTQYF; DNA: TGTGCCTGGAGTTCTTCAGGGCCAGATACGCAGTATTTT
J: TRBJ1-1; size: .; V: TRBV5-4; D: .; CDR3: CASSGGFGGAFF; DNA: TGTGCCAGCAGCGGGGGGTTCGGTGGAGCTTTCTTT
J: TRBJ2-7; size: .; V: TRBV19; D: TRBD2; CDR3: CASSLRTSGRAVYF; DNA: TGTGCCAGTAGTCTACGGACTAGCGGGAGGGCCGTTTACTTC
J: TRBJ2-6; size: .; V: TRBV23-1; D: TRBD1; CDR3: CASSQSGTGTSGANVLTF; DNA: TGCGCCAGCAGTCAGTCCGGGACAGGGACCTCTGGGGCCAACGTCCTGACTTTC
J: TRBJ2-2; size: .; V: TRBV7-9; D: TRBD2; CDR3: CASSRNSGIGELFF; DNA: TGTGCCAGCAGCCGGAATAGCGGGATTGGGGAGCTGTTTTTT
J: TRBJ2-3; size: few; V: TRBV5-6; D: TRBD2; CDR3: CASQRGGRGQDTQYF; DNA: TGTGCCAGCCAGCGAGGCGGGAGGGGACAGGATACGCAGTATTTT
J: TRBJ2-2; size: .; V: TRBV7-3; D: TRBD2; CDR3: CASSLTGGGAAGELFF; DNA: TGTGCCAGCAGCTTAACCGGCGGGGGGGCTGCCGGGGAGCTGTTTTTT
J: TRBJ1-3; size: .; V: TRBV7-8; D: .; CDR3: CASSSRRGDRVGGNTIYF; DNA: TGTGCCAGCAGCTCCCGGCGGGGGGATAGGGTTGGGGGAAACACCATATATTTT
J: TRBJ2-7; size: .; V: TRBV4-2; D: .; CDR3: CASSQEGGYEQYF; DNA: TGTGCCAGCAGCCAAGAGGGAGGCTACGAGCAGTACTTC
J: TRBJ1-5; size: .; V: TRBV6-6; D: .; CDR3: CASSLRGANQPQHF; DNA: TGTGCCAGCAGTTTACGGGGGGCAAATCAGCCCCAGCATTTT
J: TRBJ2-7; size: .; V: TRBV19; D: .; CDR3: CASCGRSYEQYF; DNA: TGTGCCAGTTGCGGCCGGTCCTACGAGCAGTACTTC
J: TRBJ1-5; size: .; V: TRBV19; D: .; CDR3: CASSISGSNQPQHF; DNA: TGTGCCAGTAGTATAAGCGGTAGCAATCAGCCCCAGCATTTT
J: TRBJ2-3; size: .; V: TRBV7-3; D: .; CDR3: CASSFGLITDTQYF; DNA: TGTGCCAGCAGCTTCGGACTTATAACAGATACGCAGTATTTT
J: TRBJ2-1; size: .; V: TRBV7-9; D: TRBD2; CDR3: CASSLTRGGNNEQFF; DNA: TGTGCCAGCAGCTTAACCCGGGGGGGCAACAATGAGCAGTTCTTC
J: TRBJ2-1; size: .; V: TRBV12-5; D: TRBD2; CDR3: CASGLDLAGSSYNEQFF; DNA: TGTGCTAGTGGGTTAGACCTAGCGGGTAGCTCCTACAATGAGCAGTTCTTC
J: TRBJ2-3; size: .; V: TRBV30; D: TRBD2; CDR3: CAWTSGTSVSTDTQYF; DNA: TGTGCCTGGACTTCCGGGACTAGCGTAAGCACAGATACGCAGTATTTT
J: TRBJ2-5; size: .; V: TRBV6-1; D: .; CDR3: CASSEEQEETQYF; DNA: TGTGCCAGCAGTGAGGAACAGGAAGAGACCCAGTACTTC
J: TRBJ2-7; size: .; V: TRBV9; D: .; CDR3: CASSPPGLAYEQYF; DNA: TGTGCCAGCAGCCCCCCCGGACTGGCCTACGAGCAGTACTTC
J: TRBJ2-3; size: .; V: TRBV7-3; D: .; CDR3: CASRGGLSTDTQYF; DNA: TGTGCCAGTAGGGGCGGTCTCAGCACAGATACGCAGTATTTT
J: TRBJ1-2; size: .; V: TRBV4-1; D: TRBD1; CDR3: CASSQEPGQGAADYGYTF; DNA: TGCGCCAGCAGCCAAGAACCGGGACAGGGTGCCGCTGACTATGGCTACACCTTC
J: TRBJ1-3; size: .; V: TRBV5-1; D: .; CDR3: CASSTGTVQGYF; DNA: TGCGCCAGCAGCACCGGAACTGTCCAGGGATATTTT
J: TRBJ2-3; size: few; V: TRBV9; D: .; CDR3: CASSVGGDTQYF; DNA: TGTGCCAGCAGCGTAGGAGGAGATACGCAGTATTTT
J: TRBJ2-5; size: .; V: TRBV21-1; D: .; CDR3: CASSASSGGAETQYF; DNA: TGTGCCAGCAGCGCAAGTAGCGGGGGGGCAGAGACCCAGTACTTC
J: TRBJ2-1; size: once; V: TRBV9; D: .; CDR3: CASSPSGGEQFF; DNA: TGTGCCAGCAGCCCTAGTGGAGGTGAGCAGTTCTTC
J: TRBJ2-7; size: .; V: TRBV4-2; D: TRBD2; CDR3: CASSQDVARGGTYEQYF; DNA: TGTGCCAGCAGCCAGGATGTTGCCCGGGGAGGGACCTACGAGCAGTACTTC
J: TRBJ2-7; size: few; V: TRBV9; D: TRBD2; CDR3: CASSVTGLARGEQYF; DNA: TGTGCCAGCAGCGTAACGGGACTAGCAAGGGGGGAGCAGTACTTC
J: TRBJ2-2; size: .; V: TRBV27; D: TRBD1; CDR3: CATTNRGQTGELFF; DNA: TGTGCCACCACGAATAGGGGGCAAACCGGGGAGCTGTTTTTT
J: TRBJ2-5; size: .; V: TRBV7-9; D: TRBD1; CDR3: CASRGPGTGGRQYF; DNA: TGTGCCAGCAGAGGTCCCGGGACAGGGGGTCGGCAGTACTTC
J: TRBJ2-3; size: few; V: TRBV5-1; D: .; CDR3: CASSLGPTSDTQYF; DNA: TGCGCCAGCAGCTTGGGCCCTACGTCCGATACGCAGTATTTT
J: TRBJ1-6; size: .; V: TRBV19; D: .; CDR3: CASNRGLRNSPLHF; DNA: TGTGCCAGTAATCGGGGACTGCGAAATTCACCCCTCCACTTT
J: TRBJ2-7; size: .; V: TRBV6-6; D: .; CDR3: CASGTVYEQYF; DNA: TGTGCCAGCGGCACAGTCTACGAGCAGTACTTC
J: TRBJ1-2; size: once; V: TRBV7-2; D: TRBD1; CDR3: CASSLQGIYGYTF; DNA: TGTGCCAGCAGCCTACAGGGGATCTATGGCTACACCTTC
J: TRBJ2-6; size: .; V: TRBV9; D: .; CDR3: CASASAGANVLTF; DNA: TGTGCCAGCGCTAGTGCTGGGGCCAACGTCCTGACTTTC
J: TRBJ1-2; size: once; V: TRBV5-4; D: TRBD1; CDR3: CASSSNGQGTHGYTF; DNA: TGTGCCAGCAGCTCTAACGGACAGGGAACACATGGCTACACCTTC
J: TRBJ2-3; size: .; V: TRBV11-2; D: .; CDR3: CASSLDGRGTTDTQYF; DNA: TGTGCCAGCAGCTTAGATGGACGGGGGACCACAGATACGCAGTATTTT
J: TRBJ2-7; size: .; V: TRBV6-1; D: .; CDR3: CASSEVLMGTFHEQYF; DNA: TGTGCCAGCAGTGAAGTCTTAATGGGGACATTCCACGAGCAGTACTTC
J: TRBJ2-7; size: .; V: TRBV5-4; D: TRBD2; CDR3: CASSRGGGYEQYF; DNA: TGTGCCAGCAGCCGTGGCGGGGGCTACGAGCAGTACTTC
J: TRBJ2-2; size: .; V: TRBV4-1; D: .; CDR3: CASSQGDSTGELFF; DNA: TGCGCCAGCAGCCAAGGAGACAGCACCGGGGAGCTGTTTTTT
J: TRBJ1-5; size: .; V: TRBV27; D: .; CDR3: CASRAGNQPQHF; DNA: TGTGCCAGCAGAGCGGGAAATCAGCCCCAGCATTTT
J: TRBJ2-1; size: .; V: TRBV18; D: TRBD2; CDR3: CASSPLAGALSNEQFF; DNA: TGTGCCAGCTCACCTCTAGCGGGAGCACTATCCAATGAGCAGTTCTTC
J: TRBJ1-5; size: .; V: TRBV5-5; D: .; CDR3: CASSLGAVRQPQHF; DNA: TGTGCCAGCAGCTTGGGTGCGGTTCGGCAGCCCCAGCATTTT